Presented here are 22 T cell receptor beta chains from one specimen sequenced in a study of CXCR3-negative and CXCR3-positive naive CD8 T cells (dated by TCRdb to between 2018 and 2021). What the study reported, not specific to this receptor: TRB CDR3s from CXCR3-positive naive cells showed higher hydrophobicity (lower Kidera factor 4), lower energy, and higher strength and volume indices than CXCR3-negative naive cells.

Their target antigens are unknown. Sequencing was performed on a NextSeq 550. The Human TCR Profiling Kit (MiLaboratory) was used to prepare UMI-labeled 5' RACE TRB cDNA libraries. TCRdb reprocessed the sequencing reads and holds a single record per CDR3 protein sequence, with no DNA. The table kept for this sample lists over 70,000 distinct CDR3 sequences. 0.82% of the sample goes to the ten largest clones. Source material: naive CXCR3+ CD8+ T cells from blood. According to the study, the label for this sample's cell subset or site signals: CD45RO-CCR7+CD27+CD95- naive CD8+ T cells expressing CXCR3 (TNR3+). These receptors were obtained from a human donor in good health. Some clones in this sample may be carry-over from other donors' samples.

The chain is built from TRBV7-6 and TRBJ2-3; the TCRdb D gene call, TRBD2, has no DNA to confirm it. The germline gives CDR1 SGHVS, CDR2 FNYEAQ. The CDR3 is made up of 16 amino acids. The CDR3 sequence is CASSLRTSGSSDTQYF.

V and J are TRBV28 and TRBJ2-5. Germline CDR1 is MDHEN and CDR2 is SYDVKM. This CDR3 region has 14 residues. CDR3: CASSLLGLQETQYF.

The chain employs TRBV28 and TRBJ2-2; TCRdb returns TRBD2, unconfirmable since there is no DNA. The CDR3 runs 14 residues. CDR1 is MDHEN and CDR2 is SYDVKM in the germline V gene. The CDR3 sequence: CASSTFGEHGELFF.

The rearrangement uses TRBV20-1 and TRBJ2-7; the D call of TRBD1 rests on TCRdb alone, since no DNA is present to check it. The CDR3 covers 14 residues. The V gene's germline CDR1 is DFQATT and CDR2 SNEGSKA (reference sequence). CDR3 amino acids: CSASEGWQGAEQYF.

The CDR3 sequence is CASSQGAGGTYEQYF. The rearrangement links TRBV11-2 to TRBJ2-7; TCRdb calls TRBD1, which cannot be checked without DNA. The CDR3 contains 15 residues. The germline gives CDR1 SGHAT, CDR2 FQNNGV.

The chain combines TRBV4-1 with TRBJ2-7; TCRdb designates TRBD1, a call that cannot be tested without DNA. CDR3 length: 14 amino acids. Germline values: CDR1 MGHRA, CDR2 YSYEKL. CDR3 protein: CASSQDAGGYEQYF.

This chain uses TRBV4-2 with TRBJ2-7; TCRdb proposes TRBD2, but this gene call is untestable without DNA. CDR1 and CDR2 from the germline V gene are LGHNA and YNFKEQ. This CDR3 comprises 15 residues. This CDR3 reads CASSQDPAGAYEQYF.

V is TRBV12-3 or TRBV12-4 and J is TRBJ2-7; TCRdb outputs TRBD1, but without DNA this stays unchecked. The length of the CDR3 is 15 residues. The CDR3 region is CASSLSRGSPYEQYF.

The V and J genes are TRBV27 and TRBJ2-7; as DNA is missing, the TRBD2 call by TCRdb cannot be tested. Germline loops: CDR1 MNHEY, CDR2 SMNVEV (reference sequence). The CDR3 extends over 15 amino acids. CDR3 protein: CASSLSGGRHYEQYF.

This rearrangement joins TRBV7-9 to TRBJ1-4; TCRdb lists TRBD1, though no DNA is available to test this call. Germline loops: CDR1 SEHNR, CDR2 FQNEAQ (reference sequence). The CDR3 is 16 amino acids. The CDR3 spells CASSGPSGGLNEKLFF.

V and J are TRBV2 and TRBJ2-2. Germline V gives CDR1 SNHLY, CDR2 FYNNEI. The CDR3 runs to 15 residues. CDR3 loop: CASSGDSVDTGELFF.

The rearrangement links TRBV5-1 to TRBJ2-1; the D call of TRBD2 rests on TCRdb alone, since no DNA is present to check it. CDR1 and CDR2 from the germline V gene are SGHRS and YFSETQ. CDR3 length: 17 amino acids. The CDR3 region is CASMLAGVGSSYNEQFF.

The chain recombines TRBV7-6 with TRBJ2-2. The germline V gene has CDR1 SGHVS and CDR2 FNYEAQ. The CDR3 consists of 15 residues. The CDR3 protein is CASSLNWENTGELFF.

The chain has TRBV4-1 and TRBJ2-7; TCRdb outputs TRBD1, but without DNA this stays unchecked. The germline V gene has CDR1 MGHRA and CDR2 YSYEKL. The length of the CDR3 is 16 residues. CDR3 region: CASSLLDSGSSYEQYF.

The J gene is TRBJ2-1, the V gene TRBV12-3 or TRBV12-4. The CDR3 covers 12 residues. CDR3 residues: CASSLALNEQFF.

The chain recombines TRBV7-9 with TRBJ2-7; as DNA is missing, the TRBD1 call by TCRdb cannot be tested. Germline values: CDR1 SEHNR, CDR2 FQNEAQ (reference sequence). The CDR3 totals 15 residues. The CDR3 protein is CASSSREGASYEQYF.

The genes are TRBV5-5 and TRBJ2-7. The CDR3 is 14 amino acids. Looked up from germline, CDR1 is SGHKS and CDR2 is YYEKEE (reference sequence). The CDR3 reads CASSLGLGTYEQYF.

The chain is built from TRBV9 and TRBJ1-5. The germline V gene encodes CDR1 SGDLS and CDR2 YYNGEE. The CDR3 sequence is 13 residues long. The CDR3 region is CASSLNTDQPQHF.

The chain links TRBV20-1 to TRBJ1-1. Looked up from germline, CDR1 is DFQATT and CDR2 is SNEGSKA (reference sequence). The CDR3 loop spans 14 amino acids. The CDR3 protein is CSAKSPSRDTEAFF.

This sequence joins TRBV15 and TRBJ2-2; TCRdb's D gene call, TRBD2, goes unchecked for lack of DNA. This CDR3 is built from 15 residues. Germline V gives CDR1 LNHNV, CDR2 YYDKDF (reference sequence). The CDR3 here is CATSRRETHTGELFF.

The chain employs TRBV12-3 or TRBV12-4 and TRBJ2-1. The CDR3 consists of 13 residues. CDR3 region: CASSFAGYNEQFF.

V and J are TRBV12-3 or TRBV12-4 and TRBJ2-7; with no DNA, the TCRdb D assignment of TRBD1 cannot be verified. The CDR3 sequence is 13 residues long. The CDR3 sequence: CASRPGGGQEQYF.